Included here is one T cell receptor beta chain sequence, with context. This record belongs to a study of blood T cell repertoires in COVID-19. Only in-frame clones appear in the TCRdb table, and some are missing; sequencing was by immunoSEQ multiplex PCR. The repertoire includes roughly 100,000 clones, about nine tenths of them detected once, and 15% to 20% sits in the top ten. Trimming left V 6 bases short and J 0 bases short, with 15 bases between. This CDR3 contains 16 residues. Germline CDR1 reads SGHTA; CDR2 reads FQGNSA. This receptor was taken from a man aged 50 or older with acute or convalescent COVID-19. The sequenced material came from peripheral blood. The chain employs TRBV7-2 and TRBJ2-1; D may be TRBD1 (5 bases). The CDR3 here is CASRPTQGYSYNEQFF. The CDR3 bases are TGTGCCAGCAGGCCAACTCAGGGATACTCCTACAATGAGCAGTTCTTC. Full variable domain (missing parts from reference TRBV7-2 and TRBJ2-1): GAGVSQSPSNKVTEKGKDVELRCDPISGHTALYWYRQSLGQGLEFLIYFQGNSAPDKSGLPSDRFSAERTGGSVSTLTIQRTQQEDSAVYLCASRPTQGYSYNEQFFGPGTRLTVL.